The text below deals with one T cell receptor (beta chain). Trimming removed 5 bases from V and 0 bases from J, with 17 bases in between. The CDR3 consists of 17 residues. CDR1 is LGHNA, CDR2 YSLEER, per germline. The data stem from a study of blood T cell repertoires in COVID-19. Across the whole study: Sites in the United States, Italy and Spain provided acute and convalescent COVID-19 samples.

Methods used by the authors: Estimation of nucleated cell counts was performed using reference gene primer amplification. The table came from immunoSEQ multiplex PCR; TCRdb's copy has only in-frame clones and leaves some out. V, J and clone size derive from that table, while D and trimming were established from the DNA sequence. The sample includes about 76,000 clones, around 88% of them seen just once. The material sequenced was peripheral blood. The V and J genes are TRBV4-3 and TRBJ2-1; D gene unclear. The receptor was isolated from a human donor in a cohort sampled during active COVID-19. CDR3 protein: CASSERGSVSSYNEQFF. The CDR3 nucleotides read TGCGCCAGCAGCGAAAGAGGTTCCGTAAGCTCCTACAATGAGCAGTTCTTC.